This T cell receptor (beta chain) stems from a study of T-cell memory formation after mild COVID-19. Study-wide points: Pre-infection memory already had some responding clones, implying cross-reactive memory joined. Contracting clones from day 15 to 85 showed balanced CD4/CD8; later expanders favored CD4+. Still unconfirmed is whether the second-wave clones peaking on day 37 recognized SARS-CoV-2.

This clonotype appeared a few times. The target antigen is unknown. With constant-segment primers, 5'RACE yielded cDNA libraries of TCR alpha and TCR beta that carried sample barcodes and UMIs. TCRdb re-called the 5' RACE reads with MiXCR, one entry per CDR3 protein. The sample holds roughly 260,000 distinct CDR3 sequences; around 15% are singletons and the top ten take approximately 3.5%. Per germline, CDR1 SGHRS and CDR2 YFSETQ. Trimming shortened V by 4 bases and J by 9 bases, and 17 bases separated the two germline ends. The CDR3 runs 14 residues. This chain joins TRBV5-1 and TRBJ2-1; TRBD1 is a possible D gene (6 bases). What was sequenced was PBMCs or a T cell subset sorted from them (not recorded which). The receptor was derived from a young man who had mild COVID-19 (a few samples of this study predate the infection). Cell type and time point are not known. The CDR3 loop reads CASSDGQGLAEQFF. Written as DNA, the CDR3 is TGCGCCAGCAGCGACGGTCAGGGGCTAGCTGAGCAGTTCTTC.